This TCR beta chain was identified in a study of blood T cell repertoires in COVID-19. Study information: Sources were T cells, B-cell-depleted T cells, or PBMCs; the material itself was cDNA or gDNA.

Libraries were prepared by immunoSEQ multiplex PCR; TCRdb keeps only in-frame clonotypes and omits some of them. The sample lists roughly 79,000 clones, around 88% seen once, with around 5% in the top ten. The CDR3 runs to 16 residues. Trimming removed 5 bases from V and 4 bases from J, with 15 bases in between. CDR1 PRHDT and CDR2 FYEKMQ come from the germline V gene (reference sequence). The TCR originated in a woman older than 75 with active or convalescent COVID-19. The sequencing input was peripheral blood. The gene calls are TRBV13 and TRBJ2-6; possible D gene TRBD2, 6 bases. The CDR3 DNA reads TGTGCCAGCAGCCCGAATACCGGGAGCGGGGCCAACGTCCTGACTTTC. Protein product: CASSPNTGSGANVLTF.